Following are 17 T cell receptor beta chains from one sample sequenced in a study of blood T cell repertoires in COVID-19. Produced via immunoSEQ multiplex PCR; TCRdb's table is partial and in-frame only. The repertoire holds approximately 180,000 clones, with 70% to 90% as singletons. Material for sequencing was peripheral blood. Source of these receptors: a man between 60 and 75 years old with acute or convalescent COVID-19.

The gene calls are TRBV5-1 and TRBJ2-3; TRBD2 might be the D (5 bases). CDR3 length equals 11 residues. The V gene's germline CDR1 is SGHRS and CDR2 YFSETQ. Trimming took off 5 bases at V and 8 bases at J, with 9 bases between the two ends. The CDR3 loop reads CASRDEGTQYF. In DNA, the CDR3 is TGCGCCAGCAGGGATGAGGGTACGCAGTATTTT.

This chain joins TRBV6-4 and TRBJ2-3, with a weak D call TRBD2 (5 bases). The V end lost 2 bases, the J end lost 6 bases, and 15 bases lay between the germline ends. The CDR3 has 15 residues. The germline V gene has CDR1 MRHNA and CDR2 SNTAGT. CDR3 in amino acids: CASSDEGSRWDTQYF. CDR3 DNA sequence: TGTGCCAGCAGTGACGAGGGCAGCCGGTGGGATACGCAGTATTTT.

CDR3 DNA: TGTGCCAGTAGTATCTTGACCGGACAGGGGGGGATAGCCAAAAACATTCAGTACTTC. This gives the protein CASSILTGQGGIAKNIQYF. This chain joins TRBV19 and TRBJ2-4; TRBD1 matches 10 bases. Germline CDR1 reads LNHDA; CDR2 reads SQIVND (reference sequence). The CDR3 extends over 19 amino acids. Germline trimming cut 3 bases from V and 0 bases from J; bases unmatched to any gene: 11. Looking up the rest from reference TRBV19 and TRBJ2-4 gives the full variable domain: DGGITQSPKYLFRKEGQNVTLSCEQNLNHDAMYWYRQDPGQGLRLIYYSQIVNDFQKGDIAEGYSVSREKKESFPLTVTSAQKNPTAFYLCASSILTGQGGIAKNIQYFGAGTRLSVL.

The gene calls are TRBV2 and TRBJ2-1; D possibly corresponds to TRBD2 (5 bases). The CDR3 length is 12 residues. The V end was cut by 5 bases, the J end by 9 bases, with 11 bases between. CDR1 and CDR2 from the germline V gene are SNHLY and FYNNEI. The CDR3, as DNA: TGTGCCAGCAGTCCCTCTCGGGGTGAGCAGTTCTTC. Its translation: CASSPSRGEQFF.

This sequence joins TRBV6-5 and TRBJ2-1; 8 bases fit TRBD2. Germline CDR1 and CDR2: MNHEY and SVGAGI. The CDR3 spans 15 residues. V shed 6 bases, J shed 3 bases, and the junction held 7 bases outside the gene matches. The CDR3 here is CASSRAGVGYNEQFF. The CDR3 nucleotides are TGTGCCAGCAGCCGAGCGGGAGTTGGCTACAATGAGCAGTTCTTC.

This clone occurred a few times. The same CDR3 arises from other DNA sequences in this sample as well. This chain uses TRBV7-2 with TRBJ2-1; 13 positions agree with TRBD2. This CDR3 region has 19 residues. J gave up 0 bases and V 3 bases, and 8 bases lay outside the gene matches. CDR1 SGHTA and CDR2 FQGNSA come from the germline V gene. The CDR3, as DNA: TGTGCCAGCAGCTTCCGACTAGCGGGAGGTCCTAGCTCCTACAATGAGCAGTTCTTC. Its protein is CASSFRLAGGPSSYNEQFF.

The chain uses TRBV5-6 and TRBJ1-1; D call uncertain. V lost 3 bases and J 10 bases, leaving 13 bases between the germline ends. Looked up from germline, CDR1 is SGHDT and CDR2 is YYEEEE. The CDR3 runs 12 residues. CDR3 bases: TGTGCCAGCAGCTCTTCTCCCGGAGGAGCTTTCTTT. Encoded protein: CASSSSPGGAFF.

The gene calls are TRBV2 and TRBJ2-3, with 11 bases fitting TRBD2. CDR1 and CDR2 from the germline V gene are SNHLY and FYNNEI. This CDR3 is 12 amino acids long. V shed 8 bases, J shed 15 bases, and the junction held 10 bases outside the gene matches. CDR3 sequence reads: CASVRSSGGTYF. In nucleotides, the CDR3 is TGTGCCAGCGTGAGATCTAGCGGGGGGACTTATTTT.

The rearrangement uses TRBV7-3 and TRBJ2-1; no clear D. V was clipped by 4 bases and J by 6 bases, with 13 bases between them. The germline CDR1 and CDR2 sequences are SGHTA and FQGTGA. CDR3 size: 14 residues. CDR3 coding DNA: TGTGCCAGCAGCTCCCTAGTAGTTCCCAATGAGCAGTTCTTC. Translating it yields CASSSLVVPNEQFF.

V and J are TRBV6-4 and TRBJ2-3; 14 positions agree with TRBD2. This CDR3 spans 17 amino acids. J gave up 5 bases and V 7 bases, and 11 bases lay outside the gene matches. Germline-derived CDR1 and CDR2 are MRHNA and SNTAGT. The CDR3 reads CASMGLAGVKLVDTQYF. Written as DNA, the CDR3 is TGTGCCAGCATGGGACTAGCGGGAGTTAAGTTAGTAGATACGCAGTATTTT.

The V call is TRBV27, the J call TRBJ2-7, with 7 positions matching TRBD1. The V gene end was trimmed by 3 bases and the J gene end by 3 bases; junction bases not matched to a gene: 8. This CDR3 comprises 15 residues. From germline, CDR1 is MNHEY and CDR2 SMNVEV (reference sequence). CDR3 region: CASSLYSGTDYEQYF. The CDR3 region has the DNA TGTGCCAGCAGTTTGTACTCCGGGACAGACTACGAGCAGTACTTC.

V gene TRBV5-5 combines with J gene TRBJ2-2; D possibly corresponds to TRBD2 (5 bases). V lost 4 bases to trimming and J lost 3 bases, with 10 bases between them. The CDR3 totals 14 residues. Germline V gene lookup returns CDR1 SGHKS and CDR2 YYEKEE (reference sequence). The chain's CDR3 is CASSLRGYTGELFF. The CDR3 DNA follows: TGTGCCAGCAGCCTGCGAGGGTACACCGGGGAGCTGTTTTTT.

The chain joins TRBV2 to TRBJ2-6, with D perhaps TRBD2 (5 bases). Per the germline V gene, CDR1 is SNHLY and CDR2 is FYNNEI. V lost 7 bases, J lost 0 bases, and 10 bases lay in between. The CDR3 is made up of 15 amino acids. The CDR3 nucleotides are TGTGCCAGCATTGGAGGCTTCTCTGGGGCCAACGTCCTGACTTTC. Encoded protein: CASIGGFSGANVLTF.

This clone was counted between two and nine times. V usage is TRBV18 and J usage is TRBJ2-1; the match to TRBD2 covers 12 bases. The CDR3 is 15 residues long. J lost 10 bases, V lost 2 bases, and 6 bases had no gene match. CDR1 and CDR2 from the germline V gene are KGHSH and LQKENI. This CDR3 is CASSPIFGLAGEQFF. The CDR3 DNA sequence: TGTGCCAGCTCACCAATCTTTGGACTAGCGGGGGAGCAGTTCTTC.

The CDR3 region is CSVVVREGGNEQFF. The CDR3 nucleotides are TGCAGCGTTGTAGTGCGGGAGGGGGGGAATGAGCAGTTCTTC. The chain links TRBV29-1 to TRBJ2-1; 9 bases map to TRBD2. The germline V gene encodes CDR1 SQVTM and CDR2 ANQGSEA. J lost 7 bases, V lost 4 bases, and 8 bases had no gene match. The CDR3 length is 14 residues.

The chain uses TRBV27 and TRBJ2-1; 13 positions match TRBD2. Germline lookup yields CDR1 MNHEY and CDR2 SMNVEV (reference sequence). J lost 6 bases, V lost 5 bases, and 13 bases had no gene match. The CDR3 has 18 residues. Here the CDR3 DNA reads TGTGCCAGCAGTACCCTACTAGCGGGAGGGCCTGTGGGCAATGAGCAGTTCTTC. Residues: CASSTLLAGGPVGNEQFF.

The chain links TRBV5-4 to TRBJ1-4, with D perhaps TRBD1 (6 bases). Trimming stripped 3 bases from V and 7 bases from J, with 13 bases between. CDR1 and CDR2 (germline): SGHNT, YYREEE (reference sequence). CDR3 length: 14 residues. CDR3 in DNA: TGTGCCAGCAGCTCTCGCGGGGGCCCTGAAAAACTGTTTTTT. It specifies CASSSRGGPEKLFF.